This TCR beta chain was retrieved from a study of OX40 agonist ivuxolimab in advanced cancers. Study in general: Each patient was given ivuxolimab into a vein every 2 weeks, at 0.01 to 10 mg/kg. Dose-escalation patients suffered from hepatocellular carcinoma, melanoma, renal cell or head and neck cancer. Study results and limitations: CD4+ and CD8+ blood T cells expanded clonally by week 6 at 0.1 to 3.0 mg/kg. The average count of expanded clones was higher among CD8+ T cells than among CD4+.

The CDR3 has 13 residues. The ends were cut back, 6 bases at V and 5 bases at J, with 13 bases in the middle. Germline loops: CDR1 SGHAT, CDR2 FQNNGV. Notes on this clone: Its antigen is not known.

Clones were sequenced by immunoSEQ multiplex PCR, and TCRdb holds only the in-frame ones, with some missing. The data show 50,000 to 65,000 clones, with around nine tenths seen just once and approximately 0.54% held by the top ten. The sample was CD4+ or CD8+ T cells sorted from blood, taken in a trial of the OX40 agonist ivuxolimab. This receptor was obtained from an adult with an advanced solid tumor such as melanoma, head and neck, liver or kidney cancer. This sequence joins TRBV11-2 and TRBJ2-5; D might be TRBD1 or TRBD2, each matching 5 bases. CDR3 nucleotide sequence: TGTGCCAGCAGGTTGGGGACCGCGGAGACCCAGTACTTC. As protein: CASRLGTAETQYF.